The 15 T cell receptor beta chains in this list originate from one sample, sequenced in a study of blood T cells in healthy people across ages. Sample-barcoded 5' priming and a J-beta primer mix drove a second PCR of 7 to 11 cycles. TCRdb used MiXCR to reprocess the 5' RACE reads, holding one entry per CDR3 protein. The data contain roughly 800,000 distinct CDR3 sequences, roughly 60% of them seen just once; the ten biggest clones take up about 20%. What was sequenced was blood. All receptors come from a man aged 30 to 39 in good health.

The chain's CDR3 is CASSLMGGTDTQYF. CDR3 coding DNA: TGTGCCAGCAGCTTGATGGGCGGCACAGATACGCAGTATTTT. V usage is TRBV7-3 and J usage is TRBJ2-3; D call uncertain. Trimming pared 3 bases from V and 1 base from J, leaving 8 bases between. CDR1 is SGHTA and CDR2 is FQGTGA in the germline V gene. The CDR3 totals 14 residues.

The chain is built from TRBV9 and TRBJ2-1; TRBD2 agrees at 7 bases. Trimming cost V 0 bases and J 1 base; bases outside gene matches: 4. The CDR3 runs 16 residues. Germline loops: CDR1 SGDLS, CDR2 YYNGEE. CDR3 sequence reads: CASSVAGGRSYNEQFF. As DNA, the CDR3 is TGTGCCAGCAGCGTAGCGGGAGGCCGTTCCTACAATGAGCAGTTCTTC.

The chain has TRBV7-2 and TRBJ2-7; D may match TRBD1 or TRBD2 (5 bases each). This CDR3 is 15 amino acids long. Germline V CDR1 and CDR2: SGHTA, FQGNSA. Trimming took off 5 bases at V and 7 bases at J, with 21 bases between the two ends. CDR3 bases: TGTGCCAGCAGCCCCAAAAGTGGGGGAGAATATGAGCAGTACTTC. Amino acids: CASSPKSGGEYEQYF.

This chain joins TRBV5-5 and TRBJ2-7, with D maybe TRBD2 (6 bases). Trimming removed 2 bases from V and 1 base from J, with 13 bases in between. Germline V gene data show CDR1 as SGHKS and CDR2 as YYEKEE (reference sequence). The CDR3 runs 15 residues. The CDR3 sequence is CASSFLRDSSYEQYF. The CDR3 nucleotides read TGTGCCAGCAGCTTCCTCCGGGACTCATCCTACGAGCAGTACTTC.

The rearrangement uses TRBV6-2 or TRBV6-3 and TRBJ1-6, with a weak D call TRBD1 (6 bases). The germline V gene encodes CDR1 MNHEY and CDR2 SVGEGT. V lost 5 bases, J lost 8 bases, and 13 bases lay in between. This CDR3 has 14 amino acids. The CDR3 spells CASSRKPGDSPLHF. CDR3 sequence (DNA): TGTGCCAGCAGTCGAAAACCAGGGGATTCACCCCTCCACTTT.

The chain carries TRBV28 and TRBJ2-4; tentative D call: TRBD2 (6 bases). CDR1 is MDHEN, CDR2 SYDVKM, per germline. V lost 3 bases, J lost 0 bases, and 18 bases lay in between. This CDR3 is built from 18 residues. The CDR3 DNA reads TGTGCCAGCAGTTTCCCCCGTGGGCGGGGATTAGCCAAAAACATTCAGTACTTC. This encodes CASSFPRGRGLAKNIQYF.

The V gene is TRBV28, the J gene TRBJ2-3, with unresolved D. The CDR3 runs 12 residues. With 10 bases removed from V and 2 bases from J, the gap between germline ends came to 10 bases. Germline CDR1 is MDHEN and CDR2 is SYDVKM. The CDR3 region is CATHSHTDTQYF. The CDR3 DNA follows: TGTGCCACGCATAGCCACACAGATACGCAGTATTTT.

The sample holds a few counts of this clonotype. The genes are TRBV29-1 and TRBJ2-5, with 11 bases lining up with TRBD2. The V and J ends lost 2 bases and 5 bases, in that order; junction bases with no gene match: 1. The CDR3 spans 13 residues. Germline lookup yields CDR1 SQVTM and CDR2 ANQGSEA. CDR3 DNA sequence: TGCAGCGTTGAAACTAGCGGGAGCGAGACCCAGTACTTC. The encoded protein is CSVETSGSETQYF.

The rearrangement links TRBV20-1 to TRBJ1-1; D uncertain. CDR3 length equals 15 residues. Germline assignment: CDR1 DFQATT and CDR2 SNEGSKA (reference sequence). V lost 5 bases and J lost 2, with 18 bases in between. CDR3 coding DNA: TGCAGTGCTCAATCACCGGGTTCTGTTAACACTGAAGCTTTCTTT. Protein sequence: CSAQSPGSVNTEAFF.

Only a few counts were recorded for this clonotype. The genes are TRBV25-1 and TRBJ2-1, with TRBD1 as a possible D gene (5 bases). CDR3 length: 16 residues. V lost 2 bases to trimming and J lost 1 base, with 12 bases between them. Per the germline V gene, CDR1 is MGHDK and CDR2 is SYGVNS. The CDR3 loop reads CASSEGAAPSYNEQFF. CDR3 nucleotides: TGTGCCAGCAGTGAAGGGGCGGCTCCGTCCTACAATGAGCAGTTCTTC.

This clonotype appeared a few times. The chain combines TRBV11-2 with TRBJ2-1; possibly TRBD2 for D (6 bases). Germline assignment: CDR1 SGHAT and CDR2 FQNNGV. Between the trimmed V and J ends, which lost 4 bases and 6 bases, there was a span of 16 bases. The CDR3 has 15 residues. The CDR3 spells CASSSWTTTSNEQFF. The CDR3 DNA sequence: TGTGCCAGCAGCTCGTGGACTACCACCAGCAATGAGCAGTTCTTC.

The chain couples TRBV10-3 to TRBJ2-1; 11 bases align to TRBD2. V shed 4 bases and J 7 bases; nucleotides not matched to a gene: 0. Germline V gene sequence: CDR1 ENHRY, CDR2 SYGVKD. The CDR3 contains 13 residues. DNA for the CDR3: TGTGCCATCAGTGGGACTAGCGGGAATGAGCAGTTCTTC. It specifies CAISGTSGNEQFF.

The V call is TRBV7-8, the J call TRBJ2-7, with 10 bases that match TRBD2. Per germline, CDR1 SGHVS and CDR2 FQNEAQ. Trimming took 5 bases from V and 2 from J; bases not matched to a gene: 6. The CDR3 spans 15 residues. CDR3 bases: TGTGCCAGCAGCACCCTGGGACTAGCGACCTACGAGCAGTACTTC. This encodes CASSTLGLATYEQYF.

The J gene is TRBJ2-1, the V gene TRBV10-3; no reliable D call. The CDR3 is 12 residues long. The V gene lost 6 bases and the J gene lost 5 bases, with 8 bases spanning the gap. Germline V gene sequence: CDR1 ENHRY, CDR2 SYGVKD. The CDR3 protein is CAIRAADNEQFF. As DNA, the CDR3 is TGTGCCATCAGGGCCGCAGACAATGAGCAGTTCTTC.

The table lists this clonotype with a few counts. V gene TRBV4-2 combines with J gene TRBJ2-6, with D perhaps TRBD1 (5 bases). The V and J ends lost 3 bases and 2 bases respectively, with 14 bases between them. Germline CDR1 is LGHNA and CDR2 is YNFKEQ. CDR3 length: 17 residues. Written as DNA, the CDR3 is TGTGCCAGCAGCCAGGTTGGTCCAGGGCCTGGGGCCAACGTCCTGACTTTC. Its protein product is CASSQVGPGPGANVLTF.